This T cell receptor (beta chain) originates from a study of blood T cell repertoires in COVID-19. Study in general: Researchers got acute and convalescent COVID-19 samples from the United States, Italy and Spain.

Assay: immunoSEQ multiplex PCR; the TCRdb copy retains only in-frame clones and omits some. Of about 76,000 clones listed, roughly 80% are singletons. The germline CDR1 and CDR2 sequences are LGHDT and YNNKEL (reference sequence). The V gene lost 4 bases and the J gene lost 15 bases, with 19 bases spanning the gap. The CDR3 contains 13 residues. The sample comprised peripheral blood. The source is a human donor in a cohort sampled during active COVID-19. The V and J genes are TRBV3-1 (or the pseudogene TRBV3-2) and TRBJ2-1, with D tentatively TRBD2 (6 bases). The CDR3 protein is CASSPRDFQKMFF. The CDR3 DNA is TGTGCCAGCAGCCCCCGGGACTTCCAGAAGATGTTCTTC.